This T cell receptor (beta chain) was identified during a study of brain T cells in children with intractable seizures. With respect to this clone: Antigen: not known. Mismatch with germline at one junction end may stem from a read error.

General study results and limits: Patients' HCMV serostatus was unknown; virus specificity rests on CDR3 similarity alone. Pre- and post-surgery blood differed in depth, so pre-surgery absences may be undersampling.

The CDR3 is 15 residues long. The germline V gene encodes CDR1 SGHRS and CDR2 YFSETQ. Only cases whose brain tissue showed the highest T cell transcript signatures were sequenced. Patients received at least one anti-epileptic drug before surgery. Clones were sequenced by immunoSEQ multiplex PCR, and TCRdb holds only the in-frame ones, with some missing. The table records about 80,000 clones, under 95% of them present only once. This material consisted of peripheral blood, taken at surgery. The chain couples TRBV5-1 to TRBJ2-1; D could derive from TRBD1 or TRBD2 (5 bases each). The sequence came from a girl aged 2-9 years with Rasmussen encephalitis and intractable seizures. The CDR3 is CASTLGVGSYNEQFF. The CDR3 DNA is TGCGCCAGCACCTTGGGGGTAGGCTCCTACAATGAGCAGTTCTTC.